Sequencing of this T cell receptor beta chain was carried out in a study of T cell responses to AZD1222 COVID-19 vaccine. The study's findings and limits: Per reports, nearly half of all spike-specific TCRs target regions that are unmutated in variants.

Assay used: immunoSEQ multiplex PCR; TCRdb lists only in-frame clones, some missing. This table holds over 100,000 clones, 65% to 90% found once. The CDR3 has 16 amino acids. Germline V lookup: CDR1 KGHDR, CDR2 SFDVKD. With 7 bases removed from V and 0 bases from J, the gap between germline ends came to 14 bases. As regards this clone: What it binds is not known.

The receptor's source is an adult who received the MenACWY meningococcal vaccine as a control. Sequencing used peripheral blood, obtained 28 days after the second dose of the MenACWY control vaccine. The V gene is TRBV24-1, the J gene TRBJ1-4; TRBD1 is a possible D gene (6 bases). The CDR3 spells CATSRGTGATNEKLFF. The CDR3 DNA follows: TGTGCCACCAGCAGGGGAACCGGGGCAACTAATGAAAAACTGTTTTTT.